The rows below give T cell receptor beta chains drawn from one sample of a study of blood T cell repertoires in COVID-19. The assay was immunoSEQ multiplex PCR, and TCRdb's table has in-frame clones only and misses some. This sample carries about 160,000 clones, around 85% of them seen once, and the ten largest clones take over 3%. Sequencing was carried out using peripheral blood. These receptors all come from a human donor with acute or convalescent COVID-19. The donor label of this sample is uncertain. Each CDR3 is given with its conserved first and last residue. Each record gives: J gene, clone size, D gene, V gene, CDR3 protein, CDR3 DNA. A D gene is named only where the DNA matches it firmly. Not every row has a clone size; where given, it reads once, few, many or a size class.

TRBJ2-7	many	TRBD1	TRBV4-1	CASSQVGQGWYEQYF	TGCGCCAGCAGCCAAGTGGGACAGGGGTGGTACGAGCAGTACTTC
TRBJ2-1	-	-	TRBV19	CASSIGGIHEQFF	TGTGCCAGTAGTATCGGAGGGATCCATGAGCAGTTCTTC
TRBJ1-6	-	-	TRBV19	CASSIELRRGGNSPLHF	TGTGCCAGTAGTATAGAACTCCGTCGGGGTGGGAATTCACCCCTCCACTTT
TRBJ1-3	-	-	TRBV7-6	CASSPLGGSLNTIYF	TGTGCCAGTAGCCCGTTAGGGGGTTCTCTAAACACCATATATTTT
TRBJ2-4	-	-	TRBV7-3	CASSSLRGGKNIQYF	TGTGCCAGCAGCTCCCTCAGAGGGGGCAAAAACATTCAGTACTTC
TRBJ1-1	-	-	TRBV21-1	CASSKVGGQGRSTEAFF	TGTGCCAGCAGCAAAGTAGGGGGACAGGGAAGAAGCACTGAAGCTTTCTTT
TRBJ1-6	-	-	TRBV10-2	CATSDTGESPLHF	TGCGCCACAAGTGACACGGGGGAATCACCCCTCCACTTT
TRBJ1-1	-	-	TRBV24-1	CATSDGGRRPAEAFF	TGTGCCACCAGTGATGGCGGCAGGAGGCCAGCTGAAGCTTTCTTT
TRBJ2-2	-	-	TRBV6-5	CASISRTGGELFF	TGTGCCAGCATAAGTCGTACGGGCGGGGAGCTGTTTTTT
TRBJ2-7	few	-	TRBV6-5	CASRLWEDSSYEQYF	TGTGCCAGCAGGTTGTGGGAGGATAGCTCCTACGAGCAGTACTTC
TRBJ2-7	-	TRBD2	TRBV2	CASSDSRLAGGHYEQYF	TGTGCCAGCAGTGATTCACGACTAGCGGGGGGACACTACGAGCAGTACTTC
TRBJ1-3	few	-	TRBV30	CAWSYRNTIYF	TGTGCCTGGAGTTACAGAAACACCATATATTTT
TRBJ2-7	-	-	TRBV10-1	CASSETESGEWGEQYF	TGCGCCAGCAGTGAGACCGAGAGCGGAGAATGGGGCGAGCAGTACTTC
TRBJ2-7	-	-	TRBV28	CASAGAARGVYEQYF	TGTGCCAGCGCAGGGGCCGCGCGTGGGGTTTACGAGCAGTACTTC
TRBJ1-1	-	-	TRBV5-4	CASSLVGIEAFF	TGTGCCAGCAGCTTGGTCGGGATTGAAGCTTTCTTT
TRBJ2-1	-	TRBD2	TRBV27	CASSTGTSGGRDEQFF	TGTGCCAGCAGTACTGGGACTAGCGGGGGTAGAGATGAGCAGTTCTTC
TRBJ2-1	-	TRBD1	TRBV2	CASSEALQWTGGYNEQFF	TGTGCCAGCAGTGAAGCGCTTCAATGGACAGGGGGCTACAATGAGCAGTTCTTC
TRBJ1-4	-	TRBD1	TRBV5-4	CASSLQGAGTNEKLFF	TGTGCCAGCAGCTTGCAGGGGGCAGGAACTAATGAAAAACTGTTTTTT
TRBJ2-5	-	TRBD2	TRBV5-4	CASSLGLAGVQETQYF	TGTGCCAGCAGCTTGGGACTAGCGGGGGTCCAAGAGACCCAGTACTTC
TRBJ1-5	-	TRBD1	TRBV19	CASSIQGARSNQPQHF	TGTGCCAGTAGTATCCAGGGGGCGCGGAGCAATCAGCCCCAGCATTTT
TRBJ1-2	-	-	TRBV7-8	CASSLVSGSLYGYTF	TGTGCCAGCAGCTTAGTCAGCGGAAGCTTATATGGCTACACCTTC
TRBJ1-4	once	-	TRBV4-1	CASSPLGQTTNEKLFF	TGCGCCAGCAGCCCCTTAGGACAGACAACTAATGAAAAACTGTTTTTT
TRBJ1-5	-	-	TRBV14	CASSAKIGEGPHRVQPQHF	TGTGCCAGCAGCGCCAAGATTGGGGAGGGGCCGCATCGGGTTCAGCCCCAGCATTTT
TRBJ1-1	-	TRBD1	TRBV5-1	CASSYQSYQWGQSNTEAFF	TGCGCCAGCAGCTATCAAAGCTACCAATGGGGACAGTCGAACACTGAAGCTTTCTTT
TRBJ2-7	many	-	TRBV5-8	CASSPPFGGDSYEQYF	TGTGCCAGCAGCCCACCGTTTGGAGGGGATTCCTACGAGCAGTACTTC
TRBJ2-7	-	-	TRBV6-2/TRBV6-3	CASSRGLLPYEQYF	TGTGCCAGCAGTCGAGGGCTCTTACCCTACGAGCAGTACTTC
TRBJ2-2	-	TRBD2	TRBV5-4	CASSFPSGGENTGELFF	TGTGCCAGCAGCTTCCCTAGCGGGGGGGAAAACACCGGGGAGCTGTTTTTT
TRBJ1-2	-	TRBD1	TRBV12-3/TRBV12-4	CASTVDRADGYTF	TGTGCCAGCACCGTGGACAGGGCTGATGGCTACACCTTC
TRBJ1-2	once	-	TRBV12-5	CASGGGDLRGYTF	TGTGCTAGTGGTGGGGGGGATCTACGTGGCTACACCTTC
TRBJ1-3	-	-	TRBV11-3	CASSSPAGSGNTIYF	TGTGCCAGCAGCTCCCCAGCAGGCTCTGGAAACACCATATATTTT
TRBJ1-2	-	-	TRBV3-1/TRBV3-2	CASSPKRGQGSYGYTF	TGTGCCAGCAGCCCAAAAAGGGGCCAGGGGAGCTATGGCTACACCTTC
TRBJ1-4	-	TRBD1	TRBV7-9	CATGQGRGEKLFF	TGTGCCACCGGACAGGGTCGGGGTGAAAAACTGTTTTTT
TRBJ1-6	-	TRBD1	TRBV7-9	CASSFEGAINSPLHF	TGTGCCAGCAGCTTCGAGGGGGCGATTAATTCACCCCTCCACTTT
TRBJ2-1	-	TRBD1	TRBV7-9	CASSEGQGAYNEQFF	TGTGCCAGCAGCGAGGGACAGGGGGCTTACAATGAGCAGTTCTTC
TRBJ1-2	-	-	TRBV27	CASSFDRKNYGYTF	TGTGCCAGCAGTTTTGACAGAAAAAACTATGGCTACACCTTC
TRBJ2-6	-	-	TRBV9	CASSGTAGTGANVLTF	TGTGCCAGCAGCGGTACTGCAGGGACTGGGGCCAACGTCCTGACTTTC
TRBJ2-7	few	-	TRBV27	CASSFPSGTPYF	TGTGCCAGCAGTTTCCCCTCCGGGACACCGTACTTC
TRBJ1-2	-	-	TRBV7-2	CASSLESGKPSNYGYTF	TGTGCCAGCAGCTTAGAGTCAGGGAAGCCCTCTAACTATGGCTACACCTTC
TRBJ2-1	-	-	TRBV29-1	CSSSGTYAYNEQFF	TGCAGCTCCTCCGGGACATATGCCTACAATGAGCAGTTCTTC
TRBJ2-3	once	TRBD2	TRBV9	CASRRGGLGTDTQYF	TGTGCCAGCAGACGGGGGGGCCTAGGCACAGATACGCAGTATTTT
TRBJ1-5	-	-	TRBV6-1	CASSELRQGGNQPQHF	TGTGCCAGCAGTGAACTCCGGCAGGGTGGCAATCAGCCCCAGCATTTT
TRBJ1-2	-	-	TRBV28	CASSLLRGGYTF	TGTGCCAGCAGTTTACTTAGGGGAGGCTACACCTTC